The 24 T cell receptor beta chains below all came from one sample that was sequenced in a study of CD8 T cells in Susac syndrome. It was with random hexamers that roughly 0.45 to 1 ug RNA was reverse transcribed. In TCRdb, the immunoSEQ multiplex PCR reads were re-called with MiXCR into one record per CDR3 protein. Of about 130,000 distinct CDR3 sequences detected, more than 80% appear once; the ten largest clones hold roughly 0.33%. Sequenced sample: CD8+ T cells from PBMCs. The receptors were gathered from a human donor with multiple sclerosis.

CDR3: CASSLWQGETQYF. CDR3 coding DNA: TGCGCCAGCAGCTTGTGGCAGGGGGAGACCCAGTACTTC. V is TRBV5-1 and J is TRBJ2-5, with D possibly matching TRBD1 (6 bases). The CDR3 contains 13 residues. The germline V gene has CDR1 SGHRS and CDR2 YFSETQ. V was trimmed by 1 base and J by 5 bases, leaving 9 bases between them.

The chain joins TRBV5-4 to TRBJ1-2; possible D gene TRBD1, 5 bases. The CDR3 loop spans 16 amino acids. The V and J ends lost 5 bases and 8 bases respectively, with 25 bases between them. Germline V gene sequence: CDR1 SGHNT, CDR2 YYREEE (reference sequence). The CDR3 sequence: CASRRAGGGRHRGYTF. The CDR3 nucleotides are TGTGCCAGCAGGCGGGCGGGCGGGGGTCGACACCGCGGCTACACCTTC. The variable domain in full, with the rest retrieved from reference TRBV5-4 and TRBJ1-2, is ETGVTQSPTHLIKTRGQQVTLRCSSQSGHNTVSWYQQALGQGPQFIFQYYREEENGRGNFPPRFSGLQFPNYSSELNVNALELDDSALYLCASRRAGGGRHRGYTFGSGTRLTVV.

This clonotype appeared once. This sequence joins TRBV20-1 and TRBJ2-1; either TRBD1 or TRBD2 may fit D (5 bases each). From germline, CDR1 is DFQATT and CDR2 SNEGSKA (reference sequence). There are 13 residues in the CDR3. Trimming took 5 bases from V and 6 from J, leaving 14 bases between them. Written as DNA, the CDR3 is TGCAGTGCTCGGGACGGCGTAATCAATGAGCAGTTCTTC. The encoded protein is CSARDGVINEQFF.

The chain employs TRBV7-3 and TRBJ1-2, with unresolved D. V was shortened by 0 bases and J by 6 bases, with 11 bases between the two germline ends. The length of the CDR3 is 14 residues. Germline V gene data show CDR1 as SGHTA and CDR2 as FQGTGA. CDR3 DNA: TGTGCCAGCAGCTTAACGGGTTCCCTCGATGGCTACACCTTC. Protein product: CASSLTGSLDGYTF. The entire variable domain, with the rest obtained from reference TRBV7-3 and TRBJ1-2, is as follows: GAGVSQTPSNKVTEKGKYVELRCDPISGHTALYWYRQSLGQGPEFLIYFQGTGAADDSGLPNDRFFAVRPEGSVSTLKIQRTERGDSAVYLCASSLTGSLDGYTFGSGTRLTVV.

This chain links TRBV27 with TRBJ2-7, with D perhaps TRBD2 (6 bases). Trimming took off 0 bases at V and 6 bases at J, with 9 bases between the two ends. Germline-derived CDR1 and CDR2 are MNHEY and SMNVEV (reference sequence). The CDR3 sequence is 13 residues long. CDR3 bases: TGTGCCAGCAGTTTATCGAGGCGGGGCGAGCAGTACTTC. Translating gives CASSLSRRGEQYF.

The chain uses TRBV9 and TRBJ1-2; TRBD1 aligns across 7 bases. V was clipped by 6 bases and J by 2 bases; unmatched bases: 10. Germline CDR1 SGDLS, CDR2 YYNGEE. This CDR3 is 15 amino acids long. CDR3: CASTRGTVSNYGYTF. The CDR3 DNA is TGTGCCAGCACCAGAGGGACAGTCTCAAACTATGGCTACACCTTC.

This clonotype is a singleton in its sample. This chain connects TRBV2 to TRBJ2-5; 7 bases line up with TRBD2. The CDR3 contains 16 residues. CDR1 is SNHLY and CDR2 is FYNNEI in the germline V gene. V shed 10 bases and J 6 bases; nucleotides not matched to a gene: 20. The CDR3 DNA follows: TGTGCCATCGAGCCGAAGGGACGGGGGGTACCACAGACCCAGTACTTC. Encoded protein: CAIEPKGRGVPQTQYF.

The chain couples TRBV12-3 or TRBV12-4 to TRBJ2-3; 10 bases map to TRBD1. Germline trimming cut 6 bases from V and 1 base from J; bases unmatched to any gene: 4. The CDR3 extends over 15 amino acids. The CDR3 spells CASSLGTGGTDTQYF. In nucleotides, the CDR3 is TGTGCCAGCAGCCTTGGGACAGGGGGCACAGATACGCAGTATTTT.

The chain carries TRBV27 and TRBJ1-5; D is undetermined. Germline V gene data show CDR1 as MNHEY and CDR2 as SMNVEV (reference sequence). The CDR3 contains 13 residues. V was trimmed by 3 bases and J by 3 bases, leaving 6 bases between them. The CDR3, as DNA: TGTGCCAGCAGTTTGCAGTACAATCAGCCCCAGCATTTT. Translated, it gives CASSLQYNQPQHF.

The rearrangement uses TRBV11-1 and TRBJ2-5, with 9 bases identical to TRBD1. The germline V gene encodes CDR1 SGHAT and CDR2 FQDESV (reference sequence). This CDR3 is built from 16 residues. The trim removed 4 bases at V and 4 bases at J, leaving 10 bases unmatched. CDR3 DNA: TGTGCCAGCAGCTACACCGGGACAGGGTCTAGAGAGACCCAGTACTTC. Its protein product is CASSYTGTGSRETQYF.

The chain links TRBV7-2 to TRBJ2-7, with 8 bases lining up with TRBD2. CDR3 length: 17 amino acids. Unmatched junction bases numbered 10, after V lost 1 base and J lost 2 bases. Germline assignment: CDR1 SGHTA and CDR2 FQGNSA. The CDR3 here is CASSLGETSARTYEQYF. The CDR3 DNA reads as TGTGCCAGCAGCTTAGGTGAGACTAGCGCTCGTACCTACGAGCAGTACTTC. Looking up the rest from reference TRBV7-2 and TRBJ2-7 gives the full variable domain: GAGVSQSPSNKVTEKGKDVELRCDPISGHTALYWYRQSLGQGLEFLIYFQGNSAPDKSGLPSDRFSAERTGGSVSTLTIQRTQQEDSAVYLCASSLGETSARTYEQYFGPGTRLTVT.

CDR3 in DNA: TGCGCCAGCAGCCCGGAGGGACAGATGAACACTGAAGCTTTCTTT. This gives the protein CASSPEGQMNTEAFF. The V and J genes are TRBV4-1 and TRBJ1-1; TRBD1 agrees at 7 bases. Germline CDR1 is MGHRA and CDR2 is YSYEKL. V shed 4 bases, J shed 0 bases, and the junction held 5 bases outside the gene matches. The CDR3 contains 15 residues.

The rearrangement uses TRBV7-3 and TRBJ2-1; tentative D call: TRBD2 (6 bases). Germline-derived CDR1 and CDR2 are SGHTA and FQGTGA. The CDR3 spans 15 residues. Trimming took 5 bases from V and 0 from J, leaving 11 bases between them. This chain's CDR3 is CASSLSGNSYNEQFF. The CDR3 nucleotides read TGTGCCAGCAGCCTTAGCGGAAACTCCTACAATGAGCAGTTCTTC.

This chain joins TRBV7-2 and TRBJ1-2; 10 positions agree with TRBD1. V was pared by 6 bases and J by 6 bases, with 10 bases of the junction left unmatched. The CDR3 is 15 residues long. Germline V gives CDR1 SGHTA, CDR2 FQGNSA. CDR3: CASSLTGGGGDGYTF. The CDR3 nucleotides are TGTGCCAGCAGTTTGACAGGGGGCGGCGGGGATGGCTACACCTTC.

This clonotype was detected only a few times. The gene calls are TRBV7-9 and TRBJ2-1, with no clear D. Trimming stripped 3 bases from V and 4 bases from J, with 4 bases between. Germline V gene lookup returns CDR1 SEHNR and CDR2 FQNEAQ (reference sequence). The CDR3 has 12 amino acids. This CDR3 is CASSLRYNEQFF. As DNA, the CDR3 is TGTGCCAGCAGCTTGCGGTACAATGAGCAGTTCTTC.

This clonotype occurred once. The CDR3 nucleotides read TGTGCCAGCAGCCGCCTAGCGGGCATCCGCCCAGATACGCAGTATTTT. The encoded protein is CASSRLAGIRPDTQYF. The V call is TRBV14, the J call TRBJ2-3, with 8 bases fitting TRBD2. This CDR3 region has 16 residues. The junction had 10 bases not matched to a gene; V was cut back by 4 bases and J by 4 bases. CDR1 is SGHDN and CDR2 is FVKESK in the germline V gene.

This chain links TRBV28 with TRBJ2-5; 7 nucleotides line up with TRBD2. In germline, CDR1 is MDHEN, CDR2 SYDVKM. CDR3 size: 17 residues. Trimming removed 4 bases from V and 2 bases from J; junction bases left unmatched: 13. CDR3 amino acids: CASSYPGGSWKQETQYF. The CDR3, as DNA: TGTGCCAGCAGTTACCCCGGGGGGAGCTGGAAGCAAGAGACCCAGTACTTC.

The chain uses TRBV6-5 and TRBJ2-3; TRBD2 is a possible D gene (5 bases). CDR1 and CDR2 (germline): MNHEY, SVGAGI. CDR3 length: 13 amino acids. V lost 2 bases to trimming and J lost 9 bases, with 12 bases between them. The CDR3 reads CASSYSLASTQYF. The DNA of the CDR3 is TGTGCCAGCAGTTACAGCCTCGCTAGCACGCAGTATTTT.

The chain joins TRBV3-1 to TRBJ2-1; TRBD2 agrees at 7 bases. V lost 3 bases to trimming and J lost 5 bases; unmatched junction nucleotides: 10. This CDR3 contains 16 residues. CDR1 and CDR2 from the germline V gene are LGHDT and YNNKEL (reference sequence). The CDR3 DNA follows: TGTGCCAGCAGCCAGGTGCTTAGCGGGCCCAACAATGAGCAGTTCTTC. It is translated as CASSQVLSGPNNEQFF.

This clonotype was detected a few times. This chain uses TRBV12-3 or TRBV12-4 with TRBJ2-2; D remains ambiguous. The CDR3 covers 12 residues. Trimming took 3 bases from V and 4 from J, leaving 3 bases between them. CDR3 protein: CASSLVTGELFF. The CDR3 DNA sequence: TGTGCCAGCAGTTTGGTCACCGGGGAGCTGTTTTTT.

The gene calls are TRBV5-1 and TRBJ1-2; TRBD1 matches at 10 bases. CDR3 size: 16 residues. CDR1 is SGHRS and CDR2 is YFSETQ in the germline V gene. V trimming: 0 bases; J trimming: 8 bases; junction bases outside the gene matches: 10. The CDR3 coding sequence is TGCGCCAGCAGCTTGGATCCCGGGACAGGGGTTGACGGCTACACCTTC. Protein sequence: CASSLDPGTGVDGYTF.

The CDR3 nucleotides are TGTGCCAGCAGCTTAAGTTTGGGGGAGACCCAGTACTTC. Translating it yields CASSLSLGETQYF. This rearrangement joins TRBV7-3 to TRBJ2-5; unclear D gene. Germline values: CDR1 SGHTA, CDR2 FQGTGA. V was trimmed by 1 base and J by 5 bases, leaving 8 bases between them. The CDR3 length is 13 residues.

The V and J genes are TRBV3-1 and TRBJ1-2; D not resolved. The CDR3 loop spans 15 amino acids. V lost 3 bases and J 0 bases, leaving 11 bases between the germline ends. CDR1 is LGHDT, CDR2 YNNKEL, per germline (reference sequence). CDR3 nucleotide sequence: TGTGCCAGCAGCCAGGGATCAGCCACTAACTATGGCTACACCTTC. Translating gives CASSQGSATNYGYTF. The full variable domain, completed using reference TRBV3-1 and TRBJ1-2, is DTAVSQTPKYLVTQMGNDKSIKCEQNLGHDTMYWYKQDSKKFLKIMFSYNNKELIINETVPNRFSPKSPDKAHLNLHINSLELGDSAVYFCASSQGSATNYGYTFGSGTRLTVV.

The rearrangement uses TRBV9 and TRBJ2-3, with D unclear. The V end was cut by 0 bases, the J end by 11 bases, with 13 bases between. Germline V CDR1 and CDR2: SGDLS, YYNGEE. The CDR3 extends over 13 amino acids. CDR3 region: CASSVALQVEQYF. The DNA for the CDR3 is TGTGCCAGCAGCGTAGCTTTGCAGGTCGAGCAGTATTTT.